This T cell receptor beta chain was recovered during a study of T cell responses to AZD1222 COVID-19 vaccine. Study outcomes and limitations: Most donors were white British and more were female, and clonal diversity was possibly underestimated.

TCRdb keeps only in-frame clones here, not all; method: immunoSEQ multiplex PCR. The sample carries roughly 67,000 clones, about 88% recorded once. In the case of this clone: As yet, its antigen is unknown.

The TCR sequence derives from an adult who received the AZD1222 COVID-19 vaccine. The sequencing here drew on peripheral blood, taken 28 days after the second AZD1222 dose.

The CDR3 sequence is CAIPTGSNYGYTF. CDR3 bases: TGTGCTATCCCGACAGGATCTAACTATGGCTACACCTTC. The chain joins TRBV12-5 to TRBJ1-2; a possible D gene is TRBD1 (6 bases). In germline, CDR1 is LGHNT, CDR2 FRNRAP. The V end lost 10 bases, the J end lost 0 bases, and 12 bases lay between the germline ends. This CDR3 spans 13 amino acids.